Each of the 28 T cell receptor beta chains below was sequenced from the same sample in a study of OX40 agonist ivuxolimab in advanced cancers. Some clones are missing from TCRdb's copy, which holds only in-frame ones; the method was immunoSEQ multiplex PCR. Of some 80,000 clones in the sample, roughly 84% are singletons; the top ten hold around 0.7%. Sequences were derived from CD4+ or CD8+ T cells sorted from blood, sampled in a trial of the OX40 agonist ivuxolimab. Source of these receptors: an adult with an advanced solid tumor such as melanoma, head and neck, liver or kidney cancer.

This clone turned up a few times. The chain joins TRBV6-5 to TRBJ2-5; D may be TRBD1 or TRBD2 (5 bases each). This CDR3 contains 14 residues. Germline CDR1 and CDR2: MNHEY and SVGAGI. V dropped 5 bases and J dropped 7 bases, with 17 bases sitting between them. The CDR3 sequence is CASSTTGPGGTQYF. In nucleotides, the CDR3 is TGTGCCAGCAGTACGACTGGTCCTGGGGGGACCCAGTACTTC.

V and J are TRBV19 and TRBJ1-4; 8 bases agree with TRBD1. The CDR3 spans 17 residues. Germline assignment: CDR1 LNHDA and CDR2 SQIVND (reference sequence). V lost 0 bases, J lost 8 bases, and 11 bases stayed unmatched. CDR3 sequence (DNA): TGTGCCAGTAGTATAGATCGGACAGGGTTTCGTGGCGAAAAACTGTTTTTT. Its translation: CASSIDRTGFRGEKLFF.

The chain has TRBV4-1 and TRBJ2-5; weak D call: TRBD2 (6 bases). The germline V and J ends were trimmed by 6 bases and 1 base, with 15 bases remaining between them. Germline loops: CDR1 MGHRA, CDR2 YSYEKL. The CDR3 loop spans 15 amino acids. CDR3 loop: CASSLGGRIQETQYF. In nucleotides, the CDR3 is TGCGCCAGCAGTCTCGGAGGGCGTATCCAAGAGACCCAGTACTTC.

CDR3 region: CASSQERGSYGYTF. The DNA of the CDR3 is TGCGCCAGCAGCCAAGAGCGGGGGAGCTATGGCTACACCTTC. The chain joins TRBV4-3 to TRBJ1-2; TRBD1 is a possible D gene (5 bases). V shed 0 bases and J shed 4 bases, with 9 bases lying between them. The CDR3 is made up of 14 amino acids. Germline CDR1 is LGHNA and CDR2 is YSLEER.

The sample holds one count of this clone. The chain employs TRBV5-1 and TRBJ1-2, with a possible D match to TRBD1 (5 bases). Germline V gives CDR1 SGHRS, CDR2 YFSETQ. Trimming stripped 4 bases from V and 8 bases from J, with 12 bases between. The CDR3 is made up of 12 amino acids. The CDR3 region has the DNA TGCGCCAGCAGCAGCAGGGTGGACGGCTACACCTTC. As protein: CASSSRVDGYTF.

The V and J genes are TRBV23-1 and TRBJ2-3; D might be TRBD1 or TRBD2, each matching 5 bases. TRBV23-1 is an ORF; its function is uncertain. The CDR3 contains 17 residues. The V gene lost 0 bases and the J gene lost 5 bases, with 18 bases spanning the gap. CDR3 loop: CASSQSRGLGVGDTQYF. Written as DNA, the CDR3 is TGCGCCAGCAGTCAATCGAGGGGCCTAGGGGTGGGAGATACGCAGTATTTT.

CDR3 in amino acids: CATSPPGVKDTQYF. The CDR3 DNA reads as TGTGCCACCAGCCCCCCAGGGGTAAAAGATACGCAGTATTTT. The V gene is TRBV15, the J gene TRBJ2-3, with a tentative D call TRBD1 (6 bases). Germline assignment: CDR1 LNHNV and CDR2 YYDKDF (reference sequence). The V end lost 5 bases, the J end lost 5 bases, and 14 bases lay between the germline ends. This CDR3 is built from 14 residues.

The chain recombines TRBV25-1 with TRBJ1-2; D might be TRBD1 (6 bases). CDR1 is MGHDK and CDR2 is SYGVNS in the germline V gene. V was pared by 5 bases and J by 6 bases, with 19 bases between. This CDR3 has 15 residues. The CDR3 nucleotides read TGTGCCAGCAGTAAGGGGGGGGAGATAAGAGATGGCTACACCTTC. Residues: CASSKGGEIRDGYTF.

The chain employs TRBV6-1 and TRBJ1-5; tentatively, D is TRBD1 (6 bases). The length of the CDR3 is 15 residues. Trimming removed 7 bases from V and 0 bases from J, with 13 bases in between. Germline-derived CDR1 and CDR2 are MNHNS and SASEGT. DNA for the CDR3: TGTGCCAGCAAAAAATCGGACAGTAGCAATCAGCCCCAGCATTTT. It encodes CASKKSDSSNQPQHF.

The chain uses TRBV18 and TRBJ1-4; D is unclear. V lost 1 base and J lost 5, with 8 bases in between. Germline-derived CDR1 and CDR2 are KGHSH and LQKENI. The CDR3 is made up of 14 amino acids. CDR3 in DNA: TGTGCCAGCTCACCACAGGGTGAGAATGAAAAACTGTTTTTT. The encoded protein is CASSPQGENEKLFF.

CDR3 protein: CASSSGGANTGELFF. The DNA for the CDR3 is TGTGCCAGTAGTTCAGGGGGCGCGAACACCGGGGAGCTGTTTTTT. The chain is built from TRBV19 and TRBJ2-2; 8 bases agree with TRBD1. CDR3 length: 15 amino acids. Unmatched junction bases numbered 2, after V lost 5 bases and J lost 0 bases. CDR1 is LNHDA, CDR2 SQIVND, per germline (reference sequence).

This clone was picked up one time. The chain employs TRBV5-6 and TRBJ2-7; D unclear. Per germline, CDR1 SGHDT and CDR2 YYEEEE. This CDR3 is built from 12 residues. V lost 4 bases and J lost 5, with 10 bases in between. The chain's CDR3 is CASSRKKDEQYF. The CDR3 DNA reads TGTGCCAGCAGCAGGAAGAAGGACGAGCAGTACTTC.

This rearrangement joins TRBV15 to TRBJ2-3; D possibly uses TRBD1 or TRBD2 (5 bases each). Germline V gives CDR1 LNHNV, CDR2 YYDKDF (reference sequence). With 0 bases removed from V and 5 bases from J, the gap between germline ends came to 12 bases. The CDR3 runs to 15 residues. The CDR3 sequence is CATSRERARVDTQYF. The CDR3 coding sequence is TGTGCCACCAGCAGAGAGAGGGCCAGGGTAGATACGCAGTATTTT.

This sequence joins TRBV11-2 and TRBJ1-2, with D uncertain. This CDR3 contains 14 residues. Trimming took 8 bases from V and 5 from J, leaving 18 bases between them. Germline V gives CDR1 SGHAT, CDR2 FQNNGV. The CDR3 DNA sequence: TGTGCCAGCTCCCCGTTAGACGGAGGGTATGGCTACACCTTC. Translated, it gives CASSPLDGGYGYTF.

The rearrangement uses TRBV9 and TRBJ2-2; no firm D call. This CDR3 spans 13 amino acids. With 5 bases removed from V and 6 bases from J, the gap between germline ends came to 11 bases. The germline gives CDR1 SGDLS, CDR2 YYNGEE. CDR3 in amino acids: CASRAGWAGELFF. The DNA of the CDR3 is TGTGCCAGCAGGGCCGGGTGGGCCGGGGAGCTGTTTTTT.

The V and J genes are TRBV6-5 and TRBJ1-2; 9 bases map to TRBD1. After removal of 4 bases from V and 5 bases from J, the junction contained 5 bases not matched to a gene. The CDR3 consists of 14 residues. From germline, CDR1 is MNHEY and CDR2 SVGAGI. The CDR3 region is CASSSDRGPYGYTF. The CDR3 DNA reads TGTGCCAGCAGTTCGGACAGGGGCCCTTATGGCTACACCTTC.

V is TRBV19 and J is TRBJ2-1, with 9 nucleotides matching TRBD1. J lost 6 bases, V lost 2 bases, and 14 bases had no gene match. CDR1 LNHDA and CDR2 SQIVND come from the germline V gene (reference sequence). This CDR3 comprises 18 residues. The CDR3 region is CASSIYARQGGSSNEQFF. The CDR3 region has the DNA TGTGCCAGTAGTATATACGCCCGACAGGGGGGTTCTTCCAATGAGCAGTTCTTC.

This sequence joins TRBV5-6 and TRBJ2-5, with TRBD2 identical over 11 bases. The germline V gene has CDR1 SGHDT and CDR2 YYEEEE. The trim removed 1 base at V and 1 base at J, leaving 3 bases unmatched. The CDR3 length is 16 residues. CDR3 region: CASSLRTSGGQETQYF. The CDR3 DNA reads as TGTGCCAGCAGCTTGCGAACTAGCGGGGGCCAAGAGACCCAGTACTTC.

The V call is TRBV30, the J call TRBJ2-7, with D possibly being TRBD1 (5 bases). Looked up from germline, CDR1 is GTSNPN and CDR2 is SVGIG (reference sequence). This CDR3 has 13 residues. Trimming took 5 bases from V and 4 from J, leaving 15 bases between them. The CDR3 coding sequence is TGTGCCTGGGCAGGGTTAATAGGTTACGAGCAGTACTTC. As protein: CAWAGLIGYEQYF.

This clone occurred once. The rearrangement uses TRBV29-1 and TRBJ2-2; weak D call: TRBD1 (6 bases). This CDR3 comprises 15 residues. Germline values: CDR1 SQVTM, CDR2 ANQGSEA. Trimming removed 2 bases at V and 5 bases at J, with 15 bases between. DNA for the CDR3: TGCAGCGTTGAATTCCCAGGGGTAACAACCGGGGAGCTGTTTTTT. Translated, it gives CSVEFPGVTTGELFF.

The genes are TRBV5-6 and TRBJ2-7; 10 nucleotides line up with TRBD2. The CDR3 length is 14 residues. After removal of 4 bases from V and 3 bases from J, the junction contained 4 bases not matched to a gene. Germline CDR1 SGHDT, CDR2 YYEEEE. CDR3 in amino acids: CASSLGLANYEQYF. DNA for the CDR3: TGTGCCAGCAGCCTGGGACTAGCGAACTACGAGCAGTACTTC.

The genes are TRBV7-2 and TRBJ1-3, with a possible D match to TRBD1 (6 bases). Trimming left V 1 base short and J 1 base short, with 11 bases between. The V gene's germline CDR1 is SGHTA and CDR2 FQGNSA. The CDR3 runs 16 residues. The CDR3, as DNA: TGTGCCAGCAGCTTAGACAGGGAGGTTTCTGGAAACACCATATATTTT. Its translation: CASSLDREVSGNTIYF. The full variable domain, in which reference TRBV7-2 and TRBJ1-3 provide the parts outside the CDR3, is GAGVSQSPSNKVTEKGKDVELRCDPISGHTALYWYRQSLGQGLEFLIYFQGNSAPDKSGLPSDRFSAERTGGSVSTLTIQRTQQEDSAVYLCASSLDREVSGNTIYFGEGSWLTVV.

The genes are TRBV18 and TRBJ1-1; D remains ambiguous. The V gene's germline CDR1 is KGHSH and CDR2 LQKENI. The CDR3 spans 14 residues. Deletions cut 1 base from V and 2 bases from J, with 8 bases between. The CDR3 DNA follows: TGTGCCAGCTCACCACAGAATACCAACACTGAAGCTTTCTTT. Amino acids: CASSPQNTNTEAFF. Drawing the rest from reference TRBV18 and TRBJ1-1, the complete variable domain is NAGVMQNPRHLVRRRGQEARLRCSPMKGHSHVYWYRQLPEEGLKFMVYLQKENIIDESGMPKERFSAEFPKEGPSILRIQQVVRGDSAAYFCASSPQNTNTEAFFGQGTRLTVV.

This clone has only one observation. The chain links TRBV6-1 to TRBJ2-2; 15 nucleotides match TRBD2. Germline V gene sequence: CDR1 MNHNS, CDR2 SASEGT. This CDR3 is built from 17 residues. With V trimmed by 2 bases and J by 6 bases, 4 bases remained unmatched. CDR3 coding DNA: TGTGCCAGCAGTGAACCCAGGACTAGCGGGGGGGCCGGGGAGCTGTTTTTT. Translating gives CASSEPRTSGGAGELFF.

The chain has TRBV19 and TRBJ2-4; 7 bases are shared with TRBD1. Germline CDR1 reads LNHDA; CDR2 reads SQIVND (reference sequence). V shed 5 bases and J 6 bases; nucleotides not matched to a gene: 7. CDR3 length: 14 residues. The CDR3 is CASSARQGGNIQYF. In DNA, the CDR3 is TGTGCCAGTAGTGCTCGACAGGGTGGAAACATTCAGTACTTC.

As DNA, the CDR3 is TGCAGCGGCCTTACAGGGAACACTGAAGCTTTCTTT. Encoded protein: CSGLTGNTEAFF. This chain joins TRBV29-1 and TRBJ1-1; tentatively, D is TRBD1 (5 bases). The CDR3 loop spans 12 amino acids. V shed 7 bases and J shed 1 base, with 10 bases lying between them. CDR1 is SQVTM and CDR2 is ANQGSEA in the germline V gene.

The rearrangement joins TRBV7-2 to TRBJ1-3, with unresolved D. Per germline, CDR1 SGHTA and CDR2 FQGNSA. This CDR3 contains 13 residues. V lost 9 bases and J lost 0, with 9 bases in between. This CDR3 reads CARQPNSGNTIYF. The CDR3 DNA reads TGTGCCAGGCAACCGAACTCTGGAAACACCATATATTTT.

V gene TRBV6-5 combines with J gene TRBJ1-5, with a possible D match to TRBD1 (5 bases). V was shortened by 4 bases and J by 5 bases, with 9 bases between the two germline ends. Looked up from germline, CDR1 is MNHEY and CDR2 is SVGAGI. CDR3 size: 13 residues. The CDR3 protein is CASSSREDQPQHF. CDR3 nucleotide sequence: TGTGCCAGCAGTTCCAGGGAGGATCAGCCCCAGCATTTT.